The next 25 T cell receptor beta chains were all read from a single sample in a study of blood T cell repertoires in COVID-19. Only in-frame clones appear in the TCRdb table, and some are missing; sequencing was by immunoSEQ multiplex PCR. The data contain 300,000 to 400,000 clones, around nine tenths of them singletons. The sequenced sample consisted of peripheral blood. Receptor source: a woman between 65 and 79 years old with COVID-19, enrolled during active disease.

The V gene is TRBV7-9, the J gene TRBJ1-2; TRBD1 matches at 8 bases. V shed 5 bases, J shed 4 bases, and the junction held 3 bases outside the gene matches. The CDR3 covers 13 residues. Germline lookup yields CDR1 SEHNR and CDR2 FQNEAQ (reference sequence). In DNA, the CDR3 is TGTGCCAGCAGCCGGGGACAGGCCTATGGCTACACCTTC. It is translated as CASSRGQAYGYTF.

This chain links TRBV5-6 with TRBJ1-3, with 7 bases identical to TRBD1. Germline trimming cut 1 base from V and 4 bases from J; bases unmatched to any gene: 2. The germline V gene has CDR1 SGHDT and CDR2 YYEEEE. The CDR3 has 14 amino acids. The CDR3 nucleotides are TGTGCCAGCAGCTTGACAGGGGTAGGAAACACCATATATTTT. Its protein is CASSLTGVGNTIYF.

V is TRBV2 and J is TRBJ1-2; possibly TRBD1 for D (6 bases). V shed 6 bases and J shed 4 bases, with 15 bases lying between them. The length of the CDR3 is 14 residues. Germline V CDR1 and CDR2: SNHLY, FYNNEI. This chain's CDR3 is CASRLTGPIYGYTF. The CDR3 DNA is TGTGCCAGCAGATTGACAGGCCCGATCTATGGCTACACCTTC.

This clone was seen a few times. For the CDR3, the DNA is TGTGCCTGGAGTGTACTTGGGGGGACAGCTCTTGGCTACACCTTC. This encodes CAWSVLGGTALGYTF. The chain links TRBV30 to TRBJ1-2, with 7 nucleotides matching TRBD1. Germline CDR1 is GTSNPN and CDR2 is SVGIG (reference sequence). The junction had 11 bases not matched to a gene; V was cut back by 0 bases and J by 7 bases. The CDR3 is 15 residues long.

This chain joins TRBV29-1 and TRBJ2-5; 8 bases are a match to TRBD1. Germline-derived CDR1 and CDR2 are SQVTM and ANQGSEA. The CDR3 is 12 residues long. Losses at the gene ends were 7 bases for V and 4 bases for J; bases not matched to a gene: 5. The CDR3 sequence: CSGGQATETQYF. Here the CDR3 DNA reads TGCAGCGGGGGACAGGCAACAGAGACCCAGTACTTC.

The V and J genes are TRBV15 and TRBJ1-6, with TRBD1 identical over 8 bases. Germline CDR1 reads LNHNV; CDR2 reads YYDKDF (reference sequence). CDR3 length: 15 residues. V shed 0 bases and J 10 bases; nucleotides not matched to a gene: 5. The CDR3 DNA reads as TGTGCCACCAGCAGAGACGGACAGGGCAGCTCACCCCTCCACTTT. Translated, it gives CATSRDGQGSSPLHF.

The V call is TRBV19, the J call TRBJ1-1; D may be TRBD1 (5 bases). The ends were cut back, 7 bases at V and 5 bases at J, with 17 bases in the middle. This CDR3 is built from 14 residues. Germline CDR1 and CDR2: LNHDA and SQIVND (reference sequence). The CDR3 sequence is CASTPWGGGTEAFF. In DNA, the CDR3 is TGTGCCAGTACCCCCTGGGGGGGTGGAACTGAAGCTTTCTTT.

The chain links TRBV11-2 to TRBJ1-5; 7 nucleotides match TRBD1. The CDR3 totals 12 residues. Per the germline V gene, CDR1 is SGHAT and CDR2 is FQNNGV. The J segment lost 9 bases and the V segment lost 4 bases, leaving 3 bases of the junction unmatched. As DNA, the CDR3 is TGTGCCAGCAGCTCACAGGGGTTGCCCCAGCATTTT. As protein: CASSSQGLPQHF.

The chain uses TRBV4-2 and TRBJ1-2; 8 positions match TRBD1. The germline V gene has CDR1 LGHNA and CDR2 YNFKEQ. The CDR3 length is 17 residues. With V trimmed by 1 base and J by 7 bases, 14 bases remained unmatched. The CDR3 DNA sequence: TGTGCCAGCAGCCAAGCGGGTTCTGGCCAGGGGGCGGCTGGCTACACCTTC. Translated, it gives CASSQAGSGQGAAGYTF.

The rearrangement links TRBV20-1 to TRBJ2-7, with D possibly TRBD2 on 6 matching bases. V gave up 3 bases and J gave up 3 bases, with 15 bases separating them. Germline-derived CDR1 and CDR2 are DFQATT and SNEGSKA (reference sequence). The CDR3 has 14 residues. For the CDR3, the DNA is TGCAGTGCTAGTAGCTTTAGCGGTCTCTACGAGCAGTACTTC. As protein: CSASSFSGLYEQYF.

V usage is TRBV6-5 and J usage is TRBJ1-5; D is perhaps TRBD1 (5 bases). The CDR3 totals 13 residues. Germline values: CDR1 MNHEY, CDR2 SVGAGI. Trimming removed 5 bases from V and 4 bases from J, with 9 bases in between. This CDR3 is CASSNRGNQPQHF. DNA of the CDR3: TGTGCCAGCAGTAACCGGGGGAATCAGCCCCAGCATTTT.

This chain joins TRBV29-1 and TRBJ1-2; D unresolved. CDR1 and CDR2 (germline): SQVTM, ANQGSEA. This CDR3 spans 11 amino acids. V lost 1 base to trimming and J lost 5 bases, with 5 bases between them. This CDR3 reads CSVEVAYGYTF. For the CDR3, the DNA is TGCAGCGTTGAAGTGGCATATGGCTACACCTTC.

The chain links TRBV6-5 to TRBJ2-1, with D unresolved. V was trimmed by 6 bases and J by 7 bases, leaving 13 bases between them. The germline gives CDR1 MNHEY, CDR2 SVGAGI. The CDR3 contains 13 residues. The CDR3 loop is CASRKTIRNEQFF. CDR3 in DNA: TGTGCCAGCAGGAAAACTATACGGAATGAGCAGTTCTTC.

The chain has TRBV2 and TRBJ2-5; 7 nucleotides align to TRBD1. CDR1 and CDR2 from the germline V gene are SNHLY and FYNNEI. The CDR3 covers 13 residues. After removal of 7 bases from V and 4 bases from J, the junction contained 6 bases not matched to a gene. The CDR3 sequence: CASTDRWGETQYF. For the CDR3, the DNA is TGTGCCAGCACGGACAGGTGGGGAGAGACCCAGTACTTC.

This clone was seen only once. V gene TRBV11-2 combines with J gene TRBJ1-1; the D gene is possibly TRBD1 (5 bases). The CDR3 spans 17 residues. Looked up from germline, CDR1 is SGHAT and CDR2 is FQNNGV. V was shortened by 5 bases and J by 0 bases, with 19 bases between the two germline ends. CDR3 DNA: TGTGCCAGCAGCGAGCGACCAGGGCGGACCCTGAACACTGAAGCTTTCTTT. This translates into CASSERPGRTLNTEAFF.

V gene TRBV5-1 combines with J gene TRBJ1-4; D is undetermined. The germline V gene encodes CDR1 SGHRS and CDR2 YFSETQ. The CDR3 runs to 16 residues. Trimming removed 4 bases from V and 0 bases from J, with 13 bases in between. The CDR3 nucleotides read TGCGCCAGCAGCCGCGACACGCCCGCAACTAATGAAAAACTGTTTTTT. It translates to CASSRDTPATNEKLFF.

The rearrangement links TRBV4-1 to TRBJ2-1; 7 nucleotides align to TRBD1. Germline lookup yields CDR1 MGHRA and CDR2 YSYEKL. The junction had 4 bases not matched to a gene; V was cut back by 5 bases and J by 6 bases. The CDR3 consists of 13 residues. Written as DNA, the CDR3 is TGCGCCAGCAGCGCCCCAGGGGGCAATGAGCAGTTCTTC. Its translation: CASSAPGGNEQFF.

The genes are TRBV11-2 and TRBJ1-4, with D hard to call. Between the trimmed V and J ends, which lost 1 base and 2 bases, there was a span of 11 bases. Germline V lookup: CDR1 SGHAT, CDR2 FQNNGV. This CDR3 spans 16 amino acids. The CDR3 nucleotides read TGTGCCAGCAGCTTAGTAAAGACAAATACTAATGAAAAACTGTTTTTT. This sequence encodes CASSLVKTNTNEKLFF.

The chain carries TRBV6-2 or TRBV6-3 and TRBJ2-4; TRBD2 is a possible D gene (5 bases). The length of the CDR3 is 18 residues. Between the trimmed V and J ends, which lost 5 bases and 0 bases, there was a span of 20 bases. The germline CDR1 and CDR2 sequences are MNHEY and SVGEGT. The CDR3 DNA is TGTGCCAGCAGTCTCGAACTAGGAGATCTTCTAGCCAAAAACATTCAGTACTTC. Its translation is CASSLELGDLLAKNIQYF.

The rearrangement uses TRBV5-6 and TRBJ1-2; weak D call: TRBD1 (5 bases). The CDR3 has 15 residues. Germline V gives CDR1 SGHDT, CDR2 YYEEEE. Trimming took 3 bases from V and 8 from J, leaving 20 bases between them. DNA of the CDR3: TGTGCCAGCAGCTCGATTCCGGGACTCGGAAGAGGCTACACCTTC. Translating gives CASSSIPGLGRGYTF.

The chain links TRBV28 to TRBJ1-1, with TRBD1 identical over 7 bases. CDR3 length: 14 residues. From germline, CDR1 is MDHEN and CDR2 SYDVKM. Trimming took 10 bases from V and 8 from J; bases not matched to a gene: 16. The CDR3 sequence: CATHRDRNSYEAFF. The CDR3 DNA reads as TGTGCCACCCACCGGGACAGAAACTCATACGAAGCTTTCTTT.

V is TRBV13 and J is TRBJ2-1, with TRBD2 matching over 10 bases. CDR3 length: 16 residues. Trimming removed 5 bases from V and 5 bases from J; junction bases left unmatched: 9. Germline V gene sequence: CDR1 PRHDT, CDR2 FYEKMQ (reference sequence). The CDR3 is CASSPPTSGVNNEQFF. CDR3 DNA: TGTGCCAGCAGCCCCCCCACTAGCGGGGTGAACAATGAGCAGTTCTTC.

This chain connects TRBV6-5 to TRBJ1-3; TRBD1 might be the D (5 bases). Germline loops: CDR1 MNHEY, CDR2 SVGAGI. This CDR3 region has 14 residues. The V and J ends lost 6 bases and 4 bases respectively, with 13 bases between them. As DNA, the CDR3 is TGTGCCAGCAGCCGACCAGGGTACGGAAACACCATATATTTT. The encoded protein is CASSRPGYGNTIYF.

The rearrangement joins TRBV24-1 to TRBJ1-5; unclear D gene. The V end was cut by 10 bases, the J end by 4 bases, with 4 bases between. Germline CDR1 reads KGHDR; CDR2 reads SFDVKD. CDR3 size: 10 residues. Here the CDR3 reads CATINQPQHF. The CDR3 nucleotides read TGTGCCACAATAAATCAGCCCCAGCATTTT.

This sequence joins TRBV13 and TRBJ2-3; 9 bases line up with TRBD1. The V gene's germline CDR1 is PRHDT and CDR2 FYEKMQ (reference sequence). Trimming took 5 bases from V and 2 from J; bases not matched to a gene: 5. The CDR3 consists of 15 residues. DNA for the CDR3: TGTGCCAGCAGCAGGGGGGACAGGGACACAGATACGCAGTATTTT. Translation gives CASSRGDRDTDTQYF.